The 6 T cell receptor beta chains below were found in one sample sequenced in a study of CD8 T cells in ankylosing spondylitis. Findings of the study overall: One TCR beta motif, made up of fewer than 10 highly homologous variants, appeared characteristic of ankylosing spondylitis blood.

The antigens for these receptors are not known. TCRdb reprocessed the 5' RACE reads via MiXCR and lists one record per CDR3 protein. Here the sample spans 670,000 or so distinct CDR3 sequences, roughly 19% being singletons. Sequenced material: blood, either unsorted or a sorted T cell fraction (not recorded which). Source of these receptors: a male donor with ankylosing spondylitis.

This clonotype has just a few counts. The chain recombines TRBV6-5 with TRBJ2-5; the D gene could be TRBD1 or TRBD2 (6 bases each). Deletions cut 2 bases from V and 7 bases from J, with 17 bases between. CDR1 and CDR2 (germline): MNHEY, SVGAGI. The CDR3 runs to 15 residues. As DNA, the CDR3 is TGTGCCAGCAGTTACATCGAAGGGGGGTGGGGGACCCAGTACTTC. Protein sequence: CASSYIEGGWGTQYF.

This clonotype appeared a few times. The CDR3 is CASSPTTTSNEQFF. Here the CDR3 DNA reads TGCGCCAGCAGCCCTACCACGACTAGCAATGAGCAGTTCTTC. J is TRBJ2-1 and V is TRBV5-1; the D gene is possibly TRBD2 (6 bases). The V end lost 4 bases, the J end lost 6 bases, and 14 bases lay between the germline ends. Germline-derived CDR1 and CDR2 are SGHRS and YFSETQ. This CDR3 comprises 14 residues.

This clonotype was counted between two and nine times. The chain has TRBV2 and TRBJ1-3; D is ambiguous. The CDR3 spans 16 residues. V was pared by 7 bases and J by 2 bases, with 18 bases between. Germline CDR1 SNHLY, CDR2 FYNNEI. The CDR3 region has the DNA TGTGCCAGCAATGACGGGCAGAAGCGGACTGGAAACACCATATATTTT. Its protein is CASNDGQKRTGNTIYF.

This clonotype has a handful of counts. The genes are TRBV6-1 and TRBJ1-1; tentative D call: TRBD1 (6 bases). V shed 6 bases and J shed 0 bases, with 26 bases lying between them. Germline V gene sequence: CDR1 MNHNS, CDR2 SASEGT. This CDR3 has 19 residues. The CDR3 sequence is CASRGGLTRAATMNTEAFF. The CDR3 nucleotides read TGTGCCAGCAGGGGGGGCCTCACGAGAGCCGCTACCATGAACACTGAAGCTTTCTTT.

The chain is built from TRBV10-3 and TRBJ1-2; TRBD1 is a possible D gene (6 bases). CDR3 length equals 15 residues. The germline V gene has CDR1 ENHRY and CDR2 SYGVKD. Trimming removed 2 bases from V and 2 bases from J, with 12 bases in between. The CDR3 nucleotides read TGTGCCATCAGTGAGGTCCAGGGGAAGAACTATGGCTACACCTTC. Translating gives CAISEVQGKNYGYTF.

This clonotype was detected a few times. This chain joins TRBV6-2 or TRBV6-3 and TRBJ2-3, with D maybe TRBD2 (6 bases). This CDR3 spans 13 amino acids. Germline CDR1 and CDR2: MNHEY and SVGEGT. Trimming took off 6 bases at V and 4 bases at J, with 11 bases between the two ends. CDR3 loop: CASSRGRPDTQYF. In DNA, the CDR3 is TGTGCCAGCAGCCGAGGGAGGCCAGATACGCAGTATTTT.